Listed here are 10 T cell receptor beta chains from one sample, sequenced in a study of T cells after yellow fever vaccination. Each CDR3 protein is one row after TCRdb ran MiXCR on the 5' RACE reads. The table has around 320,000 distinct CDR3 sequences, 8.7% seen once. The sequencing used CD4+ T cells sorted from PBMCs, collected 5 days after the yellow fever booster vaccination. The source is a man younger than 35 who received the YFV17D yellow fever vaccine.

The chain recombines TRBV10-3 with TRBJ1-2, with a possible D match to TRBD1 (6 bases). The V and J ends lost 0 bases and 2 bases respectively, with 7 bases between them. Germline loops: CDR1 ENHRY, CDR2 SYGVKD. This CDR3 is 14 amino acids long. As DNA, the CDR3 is TGTGCCATCAGTGAGTCGCAGGGGAACTATGGCTACACCTTC. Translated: CAISESQGNYGYTF.

As DNA, the CDR3 is TGCAGTGGGGGTTCACCCCAGCATTTT. As protein: CSGGSPQHF. The chain recombines TRBV20-1 with TRBJ1-5, with D hard to call. In germline, CDR1 is DFQATT, CDR2 SNEGSKA (reference sequence). The CDR3 runs to 9 residues. Deletions cut 7 bases from V and 10 bases from J, with 8 bases between.

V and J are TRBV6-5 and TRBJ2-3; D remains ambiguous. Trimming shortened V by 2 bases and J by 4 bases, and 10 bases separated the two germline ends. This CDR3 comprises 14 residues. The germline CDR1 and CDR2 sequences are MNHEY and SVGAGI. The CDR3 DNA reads TGTGCCAGCAGTTACCCTGACCGGTCAGATACGCAGTATTTT. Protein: CASSYPDRSDTQYF.

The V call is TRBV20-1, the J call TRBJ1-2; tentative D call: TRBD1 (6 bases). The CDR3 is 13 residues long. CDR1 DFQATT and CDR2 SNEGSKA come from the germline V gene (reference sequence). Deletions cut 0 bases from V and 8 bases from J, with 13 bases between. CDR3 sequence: CSARDGRGRGYTF. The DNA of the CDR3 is TGCAGTGCTAGAGATGGGAGGGGGAGAGGCTACACCTTC.

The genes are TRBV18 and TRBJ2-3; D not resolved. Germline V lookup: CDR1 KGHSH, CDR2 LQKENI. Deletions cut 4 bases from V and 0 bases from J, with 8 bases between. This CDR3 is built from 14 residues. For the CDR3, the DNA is TGTGCCAGCTCACGACTGGACAGCACAGATACGCAGTATTTT. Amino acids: CASSRLDSTDTQYF. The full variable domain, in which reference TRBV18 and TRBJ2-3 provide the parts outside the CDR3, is NAGVMQNPRHLVRRRGQEARLRCSPMKGHSHVYWYRQLPEEGLKFMVYLQKENIIDESGMPKERFSAEFPKEGPSILRIQQVVRGDSAAYFCASSRLDSTDTQYFGPGTRLTVL.

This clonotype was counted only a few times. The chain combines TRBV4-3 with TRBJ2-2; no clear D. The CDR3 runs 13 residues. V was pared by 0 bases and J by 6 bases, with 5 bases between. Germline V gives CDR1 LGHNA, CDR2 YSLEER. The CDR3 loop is CASSQEAPGELFF. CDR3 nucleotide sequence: TGCGCCAGCAGCCAAGAAGCTCCCGGGGAGCTGTTTTTT.

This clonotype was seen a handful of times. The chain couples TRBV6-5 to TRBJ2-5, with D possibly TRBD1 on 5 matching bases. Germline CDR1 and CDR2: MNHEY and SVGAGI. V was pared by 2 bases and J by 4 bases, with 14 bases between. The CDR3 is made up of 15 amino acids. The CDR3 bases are TGTGCCAGCAGTTACGGGCAGGGAAAAGGAGAGACCCAGTACTTC. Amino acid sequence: CASSYGQGKGETQYF.

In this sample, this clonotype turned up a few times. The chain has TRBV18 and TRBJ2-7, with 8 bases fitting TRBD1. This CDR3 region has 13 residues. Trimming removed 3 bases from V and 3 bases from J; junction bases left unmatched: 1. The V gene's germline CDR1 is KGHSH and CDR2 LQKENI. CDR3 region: CASSPGQDYEQYV. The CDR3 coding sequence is TGTGCCAGCTCACCGGGACAGGACTACGAGCAGTACGTC.

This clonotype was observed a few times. The CDR3 region is CASSKDRGLAGELFF. CDR3 DNA: TGTGCCAGCAGCAAGGACAGGGGGCTAGCCGGGGAGCTGTTTTTT. The chain links TRBV5-4 to TRBJ2-2; 11 positions agree with TRBD1. Germline loops: CDR1 SGHNT, CDR2 YYREEE (reference sequence). J was trimmed by 6 bases and V by 4 bases; bases with no gene match: 5. The CDR3 covers 15 residues.

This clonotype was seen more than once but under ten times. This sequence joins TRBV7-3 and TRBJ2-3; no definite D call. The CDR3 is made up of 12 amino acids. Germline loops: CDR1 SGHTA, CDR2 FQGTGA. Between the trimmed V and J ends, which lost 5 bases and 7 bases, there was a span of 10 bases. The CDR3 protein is CASSEDRHTQYF. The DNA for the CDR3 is TGTGCCAGCAGCGAGGATCGCCATACGCAGTATTTT.